The 27 T cell receptor beta chains below come from one sample, sequenced in a study of cytotoxic CD8 clonotypes in ibrutinib-treated CLL. Sequencing was performed with immunoSEQ multiplex PCR; in TCRdb, only in-frame clones are kept and a portion is missing. The table records around 41,000 clones, 70% of them present only once. This sample comprised PBMCs, obtained at disease progression, from a patient treated with ibrutinib. These receptors came from a human donor with chronic lymphocytic leukemia.

This clone is a singleton in its sample. The rearrangement links TRBV7-9 to TRBJ1-3; the match to TRBD1 covers 8 bases. The CDR3 is 16 amino acids. The V segment lost 0 bases and the J segment 3 bases; nucleotides outside the gene matches: 4. CDR1 SEHNR and CDR2 FQNEAQ come from the germline V gene (reference sequence). CDR3 DNA sequence: TGTGCCAGCAGCTTAGCCCAGGGGGCGCGTGGAAACACCATATATTTT. Its protein product is CASSLAQGARGNTIYF.

This clone was detected only once. The chain links TRBV10-3 to TRBJ1-2; no definite D call. The CDR3 extends over 13 amino acids. V lost 6 bases and J 5 bases, leaving 13 bases between the germline ends. CDR1 and CDR2 (germline): ENHRY, SYGVKD. The DNA of the CDR3 is TGTGCCATCAGAAGTCCCTCCCAATATGGCTACACCTTC. Its translation is CAIRSPSQYGYTF.

The J gene is TRBJ1-1, the V gene TRBV28; D remains ambiguous. With 5 bases removed from V and 4 bases from J, the gap between germline ends came to 14 bases. Germline lookup yields CDR1 MDHEN and CDR2 SYDVKM. The CDR3 extends over 14 amino acids. The chain's CDR3 is CASSRPYIVTEAFF. The CDR3 DNA sequence: TGTGCCAGCAGTCGCCCTTACATCGTCACTGAAGCTTTCTTT.

In its sample, this clone was seen a few times. J is TRBJ1-6 and V is TRBV27; possibly TRBD1 for D (6 bases). Per germline, CDR1 MNHEY and CDR2 SMNVEV (reference sequence). Trimming left V 5 bases short and J 10 bases short, with 12 bases between. The CDR3 has 13 amino acids. CDR3: CASSVGQGSPLHF. The CDR3 DNA follows: TGTGCCAGCAGTGTGGGACAAGGATCACCCCTCCACTTT.

The chain's CDR3 is CASSIPGAVQGYTF. In DNA, the CDR3 is TGTGCCAGTAGTATACCCGGGGCTGTTCAAGGCTACACCTTC. The chain combines TRBV19 with TRBJ1-2, with D possibly being TRBD1 (5 bases). The CDR3 runs to 14 residues. The ends were cut back, 2 bases at V and 8 bases at J, with 15 bases in the middle. Germline V gene data show CDR1 as LNHDA and CDR2 as SQIVND (reference sequence).

The chain uses TRBV6-1 and TRBJ2-7; no clear D. CDR3 size: 13 residues. The V and J ends lost 2 bases and 2 bases respectively, with 7 bases between them. The V gene's germline CDR1 is MNHNS and CDR2 SASEGT. Written as DNA, the CDR3 is TGTGCCAGCAGTGAACAGTTCCCCTACGAGCAGTACTTC. This gives the protein CASSEQFPYEQYF.

The gene calls are TRBV27 and TRBJ1-2; D might be TRBD1 (5 bases). Trimming shortened V by 6 bases and J by 0 bases, and 11 bases separated the two germline ends. The CDR3 has 14 residues. Germline lookup yields CDR1 MNHEY and CDR2 SMNVEV (reference sequence). As DNA, the CDR3 is TGTGCCAGCAGCCCTGGGGGGGCTAACTATGGCTACACCTTC. Protein: CASSPGGANYGYTF.

The rearrangement uses TRBV13 and TRBJ2-7; D call uncertain. V lost 6 bases and J 3 bases, leaving 9 bases between the germline ends. The germline V gene has CDR1 PRHDT and CDR2 FYEKMQ (reference sequence). This CDR3 is built from 12 residues. The CDR3 nucleotides read TGTGCCAGCAGTCCGGACCGCTACGAGCAGTACTTC. It encodes CASSPDRYEQYF.

The chain couples TRBV13 to TRBJ2-3, with 8 bases fitting TRBD1. The CDR3 sequence is 14 residues long. V lost 5 bases to trimming and J lost 6 bases; unmatched junction nucleotides: 7. Germline assignment: CDR1 PRHDT and CDR2 FYEKMQ (reference sequence). The CDR3 is CASSTGGRRDTQYF. CDR3 coding DNA: TGTGCCAGCAGCACAGGGGGAAGAAGGGATACGCAGTATTTT.

In its sample, this clone was seen a few times. The chain recombines TRBV20-1 with TRBJ2-5, with 7 nucleotides matching TRBD1. Germline CDR1 reads DFQATT; CDR2 reads SNEGSKA (reference sequence). V shed 8 bases, J shed 5 bases, and the junction held 5 bases outside the gene matches. The CDR3 length is 11 residues. DNA for the CDR3: TGCAGTATATCCAGGGGGGAGACCCAGTACTTC. Translating gives CSISRGETQYF.

The rearrangement joins TRBV29-1 to TRBJ2-2; D gene uncertain. V gave up 6 bases and J gave up 3 bases, with 11 bases separating them. Per the germline V gene, CDR1 is SQVTM and CDR2 is ANQGSEA. The CDR3 sequence is 13 residues long. CDR3 protein: CSVEKGYTGELFF. DNA for the CDR3: TGCAGCGTCGAAAAGGGCTACACCGGGGAGCTGTTTTTT.

This clone was detected only once. V is TRBV19 and J is TRBJ2-1; D might be TRBD1 or TRBD2, each matching 5 bases. V lost 2 bases, J lost 3 bases, and 8 bases lay in between. Per the germline V gene, CDR1 is LNHDA and CDR2 is SQIVND (reference sequence). The CDR3 totals 14 residues. The DNA of the CDR3 is TGTGCCAGTAGTATATTGGGGGACTACAATGAGCAGTTCTTC. It encodes CASSILGDYNEQFF.

Only a few counts were recorded for this clone. The V call is TRBV30, the J call TRBJ1-2; perhaps TRBD1 as D (5 bases). The CDR3 runs 13 residues. V lost 3 bases, J lost 8 bases, and 16 bases lay in between. In germline, CDR1 is GTSNPN, CDR2 SVGIG (reference sequence). The CDR3 DNA follows: TGTGCCTGGAGGGAACCGGGTACAGGAGGCTACACCTTC. Amino acids: CAWREPGTGGYTF.

The chain combines TRBV19 with TRBJ1-2, with TRBD1 matching 7 bases. This CDR3 region has 17 residues. Trimming at V came to 1 base and at J to 5 bases, leaving 13 bases not matched to a gene. Germline V gene data show CDR1 as LNHDA and CDR2 as SQIVND (reference sequence). The CDR3 nucleotides read TGTGCCAGTAGTATAGGAAAGTTGGGACAGATCACTTATGGCTACACCTTC. This encodes CASSIGKLGQITYGYTF.

This clone was seen more than once but under ten times. This sequence joins TRBV6-6 and TRBJ1-5, with 7 bases that match TRBD1. The CDR3 is made up of 14 amino acids. V dropped 4 bases and J dropped 1; count of bases not matched to a gene: 1. The germline V gene has CDR1 MNHNY and CDR2 SVGAGI (reference sequence). The chain's CDR3 is CASSSQGSNQPQHF. Written as DNA, the CDR3 is TGTGCCAGCAGTTCACAGGGGAGCAATCAGCCCCAGCATTTT.

V is TRBV14 and J is TRBJ2-7, with TRBD2 matching over 7 bases. There are 14 residues in the CDR3. The junction had 7 bases not matched to a gene; V was cut back by 3 bases and J by 5 bases. Germline V gene data show CDR1 as SGHDN and CDR2 as FVKESK. The CDR3: CASSHSGRRDEQYF. As DNA, the CDR3 is TGTGCCAGCAGCCATAGCGGGCGTAGAGACGAGCAGTACTTC.

This chain links TRBV28 with TRBJ2-7; D remains ambiguous. The CDR3 has 12 residues. The ends were cut back, 5 bases at V and 3 bases at J, with 8 bases in the middle. CDR1 MDHEN and CDR2 SYDVKM come from the germline V gene. CDR3 coding DNA: TGTGCCAGCAGTCTGCTTTTCTACGAGCAGTACTTC. It is translated as CASSLLFYEQYF.

CDR3 sequence (DNA): TGTGCCAGTAGTGCGGCCCCCCATCCGGCCCAGCATTTT. This sequence encodes CASSAAPHPAQHF. V is TRBV19 and J is TRBJ1-5; D is ambiguous. Looked up from germline, CDR1 is LNHDA and CDR2 is SQIVND (reference sequence). V was trimmed by 5 bases and J by 11 bases, leaving 16 bases between them. This CDR3 comprises 13 residues. The full variable domain, rest sourced from reference TRBV19 and TRBJ1-5, is DGGITQSPKYLFRKEGQNVTLSCEQNLNHDAMYWYRQDPGQGLRLIYYSQIVNDFQKGDIAEGYSVSREKKESFPLTVTSAQKNPTAFYLCASSAAPHPAQHFGDGTRLSIL.

The chain has TRBV29-1 and TRBJ2-5; D possibly corresponds to TRBD1 (5 bases). With 6 bases removed from V and 2 bases from J, the gap between germline ends came to 16 bases. CDR3 length equals 14 residues. Germline CDR1 and CDR2: SQVTM and ANQGSEA. CDR3 coding DNA: TGCAGCGTCAAAACACTACGACAGCAAGAGACCCAGTACTTC. It codes for CSVKTLRQQETQYF.

This clone was counted once. This chain uses TRBV4-1 with TRBJ2-7; D is possibly TRBD2 (5 bases). The CDR3 is 14 residues long. Trimming left V 6 bases short and J 3 bases short, with 15 bases between. Germline V gives CDR1 MGHRA, CDR2 YSYEKL. CDR3 sequence: CASSPPEVSYEQYF. The CDR3 region has the DNA TGCGCCAGCAGTCCCCCGGAGGTTAGCTACGAGCAGTACTTC.

The rearrangement links TRBV7-2 to TRBJ2-1; possible D gene TRBD1, 6 bases. The germline V gene has CDR1 SGHTA and CDR2 FQGNSA. The CDR3 is made up of 14 amino acids. Trimming left V 4 bases short and J 9 bases short, with 16 bases between. The CDR3 DNA reads as TGTGCCAGCAGCTCGACAGGAATAACAATTGAGCAGTTCTTC. This encodes CASSSTGITIEQFF.

This chain links TRBV18 with TRBJ1-3, with a weak D call TRBD1 (6 bases). Trimming cost V 4 bases and J 8 bases, with 15 bases left between them. This CDR3 contains 14 residues. Germline lookup yields CDR1 KGHSH and CDR2 LQKENI. The CDR3 spells CASSRTGTSDTIYF. In nucleotides, the CDR3 is TGTGCCAGCTCACGCACAGGGACTTCAGACACCATATATTTT.

The chain recombines TRBV9 with TRBJ1-2, with D possibly matching TRBD1 (5 bases). Deletions cut 0 bases from V and 2 bases from J, with 29 bases between. The germline gives CDR1 SGDLS, CDR2 YYNGEE. This CDR3 is built from 21 residues. The CDR3 DNA reads as TGTGCCAGCAGCGTAGGGGGCGTCCTCTCGGGAGGTATCGGGAGCAACTATGGCTACACCTTC. Protein product: CASSVGGVLSGGIGSNYGYTF.

In this sample, this clone turned up a few times. This chain joins TRBV7-9 and TRBJ1-1; D unresolved. The V end was cut by 6 bases, the J end by 1 base, with 12 bases between. CDR1 is SEHNR, CDR2 FQNEAQ, per germline (reference sequence). CDR3 length: 14 amino acids. The CDR3 region has the DNA TGTGCCAGCAGTCGGATGCAGGCGAACACTGAAGCTTTCTTT. This sequence encodes CASSRMQANTEAFF.

J is TRBJ2-7 and V is TRBV18, with 8 bases matching TRBD1. Germline CDR1 KGHSH, CDR2 LQKENI. This CDR3 has 16 amino acids. Losses at the gene ends were 5 bases for V and 2 bases for J; bases not matched to a gene: 11. Here the CDR3 DNA reads TGTGCCAGCTCAATCATTCAGGGGGCGGCGACCTACGAGCAGTACTTC. Protein product: CASSIIQGAATYEQYF.

CDR3 amino acids: CASSLTQGAGDTQYF. In DNA form, the CDR3 reads TGTGCCAGCAGCTTAACACAGGGGGCTGGAGATACGCAGTATTTT. This chain connects TRBV5-6 to TRBJ2-3, with 9 bases identical to TRBD1. The germline CDR1 and CDR2 sequences are SGHDT and YYEEEE. With V trimmed by 2 bases and J by 5 bases, 6 bases remained unmatched. The CDR3 length is 15 residues.

J is TRBJ2-5 and V is TRBV5-1, with unresolved D. V was trimmed by 4 bases and J by 2 bases, leaving 3 bases between them. The CDR3 consists of 11 residues. Germline V gene data show CDR1 as SGHRS and CDR2 as YFSETQ. The chain's CDR3 is CASSTQETQYF. In DNA form, the CDR3 reads TGCGCCAGCAGCACTCAAGAGACCCAGTACTTC.